The rows below give T cell receptor beta chains drawn from one sample of a study of T cell responses to AZD1222 COVID-19 vaccine. The assay was immunoSEQ multiplex PCR, and TCRdb's table has in-frame clones only and misses some. This table has about 75,000 clones, about 91% appearing once. Sequenced material: peripheral blood, taken 28 days after the second dose of the MenACWY control vaccine. Receptors were obtained from an adult who received the MenACWY meningococcal vaccine as a control. CDR3s include the opening cysteine and the closing phenylalanine or tryptophan. Fields, in order: D gene, V gene, J gene, clone size, CDR3 protein, CDR3 DNA. D genes are given only for firm matches. Only some rows state a clone size, as once, few, many or a class for expanded clones.

d_call: -
v_call: TRBV18
j_call: TRBJ1-6
clone_size: -
cdr3_aa: CASSPPDGGNSPLHF
cdr3_nt: TGTGCCAGCTCACCACCGGATGGGGGTAATTCACCCCTCCACTTT

d_call: -
v_call: TRBV28
j_call: TRBJ2-6
clone_size: -
cdr3_aa: CASSLEGSGANVLTF
cdr3_nt: TGTGCCAGCAGTTTAGAAGGATCTGGGGCCAACGTCCTGACTTTC

d_call: -
v_call: TRBV10-2
j_call: TRBJ1-2
clone_size: -
cdr3_aa: CASSESAQTYGYTF
cdr3_nt: TGCGCCAGCAGTGAGTCCGCACAGACCTATGGCTACACCTTC

d_call: -
v_call: TRBV6-5
j_call: TRBJ1-3
clone_size: -
cdr3_aa: CASSPDLSGSTIYF
cdr3_nt: TGTGCCAGCAGCCCGGACCTCTCTGGAAGCACCATATATTTT

d_call: TRBD1
v_call: TRBV28
j_call: TRBJ2-5
clone_size: once
cdr3_aa: CASTPLGQGAPETQYF
cdr3_nt: TGTGCCAGCACCCCCCTAGGCCAGGGGGCTCCGGAGACCCAGTACTTC

d_call: -
v_call: TRBV30
j_call: TRBJ2-3
clone_size: -
cdr3_aa: CAWSALASSTDTQYF
cdr3_nt: TGTGCCTGGAGCGCACTTGCGTCTAGCACAGATACGCAGTATTTT

d_call: TRBD1
v_call: TRBV19
j_call: TRBJ1-5
clone_size: once
cdr3_aa: CASSPQGGGQPQHF
cdr3_nt: TGTGCCAGTAGCCCTCAAGGGGGCGGTCAGCCCCAGCATTTT

d_call: TRBD1
v_call: TRBV19
j_call: TRBJ1-5
clone_size: -
cdr3_aa: CASSYRGGNQPQHF
cdr3_nt: TGTGCCAGTTCATACAGGGGGGGAAATCAGCCCCAGCATTTT

d_call: -
v_call: TRBV23-1
j_call: TRBJ1-3
clone_size: -
cdr3_aa: CASSQSMAEGNTIYF
cdr3_nt: TGCGCCAGCAGTCAATCTATGGCGGAGGGAAACACCATATATTTT

d_call: -
v_call: TRBV7-2
j_call: TRBJ2-5
clone_size: once
cdr3_aa: CASSFPLETQYF
cdr3_nt: TGTGCCAGCAGCTTTCCGTTGGAGACCCAGTACTTC

d_call: -
v_call: TRBV2
j_call: TRBJ2-7
clone_size: -
cdr3_aa: CASRPLQGYEQYF
cdr3_nt: TGTGCCAGCAGGCCCCTACAGGGCTACGAGCAGTACTTC

d_call: -
v_call: TRBV5-8
j_call: TRBJ2-5
clone_size: -
cdr3_aa: CASSLVSGRGQETQYF
cdr3_nt: TGTGCCAGCAGCTTGGTATCAGGCAGGGGACAAGAGACCCAGTACTTC

d_call: -
v_call: TRBV3-1/TRBV3-2
j_call: TRBJ1-5
clone_size: -
cdr3_aa: CASSHAGNQPQHF
cdr3_nt: TGTGCCAGCAGCCACGCCGGGAATCAGCCCCAGCATTTT

d_call: -
v_call: TRBV29-1
j_call: TRBJ2-5
clone_size: -
cdr3_aa: CSVVTRAGQETQYF
cdr3_nt: TGCAGCGTTGTAACAAGGGCGGGTCAAGAGACCCAGTACTTC

d_call: -
v_call: TRBV9
j_call: TRBJ1-3
clone_size: -
cdr3_aa: CASSVDGALSGNTIYF
cdr3_nt: TGTGCCAGCAGCGTAGATGGGGCCCTCTCTGGAAACACCATATATTTT

d_call: -
v_call: TRBV7-3
j_call: TRBJ1-6
clone_size: -
cdr3_aa: CASSPRGSYNSPLHF
cdr3_nt: TGTGCCAGCAGCCCGAGGGGTTCCTATAATTCACCCCTCCACTTT

d_call: -
v_call: TRBV19
j_call: TRBJ2-7
clone_size: -
cdr3_aa: CASSISTRVAYEQYF
cdr3_nt: TGTGCCAGTAGTATATCGACCAGGGTGGCTTACGAGCAGTACTTC

d_call: -
v_call: TRBV6-5
j_call: TRBJ1-1
clone_size: -
cdr3_aa: CASIFRGRRTEAFF
cdr3_nt: TGTGCCAGCATTTTCCGGGGGCGCAGGACTGAAGCTTTCTTT

d_call: -
v_call: TRBV19
j_call: TRBJ1-1
clone_size: -
cdr3_aa: CASSMGGFFRNTEAFF
cdr3_nt: TGTGCCAGTAGTATGGGGGGATTTTTTCGGAACACTGAAGCTTTCTTT

d_call: TRBD1
v_call: TRBV6-5
j_call: TRBJ1-2
clone_size: -
cdr3_aa: CASRIGQGGGYTF
cdr3_nt: TGTGCCAGCAGGATCGGACAGGGAGGAGGCTACACCTTC

d_call: -
v_call: TRBV15
j_call: TRBJ1-6
clone_size: -
cdr3_aa: CATSRVWRPVNSPLHF
cdr3_nt: TGTGCCACCAGCAGAGTATGGAGACCCGTTAATTCACCCCTCCACTTT

d_call: TRBD2
v_call: TRBV6-4
j_call: TRBJ2-7
clone_size: -
cdr3_aa: CASSVLAGPYEQYF
cdr3_nt: TGTGCCAGCAGCGTACTAGCGGGGCCCTACGAGCAGTACTTC

d_call: TRBD1
v_call: TRBV28
j_call: TRBJ2-2
clone_size: -
cdr3_aa: CASSLRTGARGGELFF
cdr3_nt: TGTGCCAGCAGTTTACGTACAGGGGCTAGGGGCGGGGAGCTGTTTTTT

d_call: TRBD1
v_call: TRBV2
j_call: TRBJ2-3
clone_size: -
cdr3_aa: CASSGRDRSPDTQYF
cdr3_nt: TGTGCCAGCAGCGGAAGGGACAGGAGTCCAGATACGCAGTATTTT

d_call: TRBD1
v_call: TRBV5-1
j_call: TRBJ1-1
clone_size: -
cdr3_aa: CASISTGGVTEAFF
cdr3_nt: TGCGCCAGCATCTCGACAGGGGGAGTCACTGAAGCTTTCTTT

d_call: TRBD1
v_call: TRBV19
j_call: TRBJ2-2
clone_size: -
cdr3_aa: CASRDSHTGELFF
cdr3_nt: TGTGCCAGTCGGGACAGCCACACCGGGGAGCTGTTTTTT

d_call: -
v_call: TRBV2
j_call: TRBJ1-1
clone_size: -
cdr3_aa: CASSEGLPGGMNTEAFF
cdr3_nt: TGTGCCAGCAGTGAAGGTCTGCCGGGGGGCATGAACACTGAAGCTTTCTTT

d_call: TRBD1
v_call: TRBV30
j_call: TRBJ2-3
clone_size: -
cdr3_aa: CAWSVQDRFLVTDTQYF
cdr3_nt: TGTGCCTGGAGTGTACAGGACAGGTTCCTCGTCACAGATACGCAGTATTTT

d_call: TRBD1
v_call: TRBV19
j_call: TRBJ2-7
clone_size: -
cdr3_aa: CASSMPGQGGTYEQYF
cdr3_nt: TGTGCCAGTAGTATGCCGGGACAGGGGGGCACCTACGAGCAGTACTTC

d_call: -
v_call: TRBV2
j_call: TRBJ1-3
clone_size: -
cdr3_aa: CASSEALRPPVQGKVAGNTIYF
cdr3_nt: TGTGCCAGCAGTGAGGCGCTTCGACCGCCGGTTCAGGGTAAAGTGGCTGGAAACACCATATATTTT

d_call: -
v_call: TRBV5-6
j_call: TRBJ2-7
clone_size: -
cdr3_aa: CASSLHREGSYEQYF
cdr3_nt: TGTGCCAGCAGCTTGCACAGGGAAGGTTCCTACGAGCAGTACTTC

d_call: TRBD1
v_call: TRBV5-1
j_call: TRBJ1-4
clone_size: few
cdr3_aa: CASSPGQGASGEKLFF
cdr3_nt: TGCGCCAGCAGCCCCGGACAGGGGGCCTCTGGTGAAAAACTGTTTTTT

d_call: -
v_call: TRBV15
j_call: TRBJ2-7
clone_size: few
cdr3_aa: CATTDGPAREQYF
cdr3_nt: TGTGCCACCACTGACGGACCTGCTCGCGAGCAGTACTTC

d_call: -
v_call: TRBV18
j_call: TRBJ1-1
clone_size: -
cdr3_aa: CASSSVVNTEAFF
cdr3_nt: TGTGCCAGCTCCTCCGTGGTGAACACTGAAGCTTTCTTT

d_call: -
v_call: TRBV30
j_call: TRBJ1-6
clone_size: -
cdr3_aa: CAWSKTGYNSPLHF
cdr3_nt: TGTGCCTGGAGTAAAACAGGTTATAATTCACCCCTCCACTTT

d_call: -
v_call: TRBV7-9
j_call: TRBJ1-2
clone_size: -
cdr3_aa: CASSLASIGPYGYTF
cdr3_nt: TGTGCCAGCAGCTTAGCCAGCATAGGACCCTATGGCTACACCTTC

d_call: TRBD2
v_call: TRBV7-7
j_call: TRBJ2-1
clone_size: once
cdr3_aa: CASSLNGLAGSYNEQFF
cdr3_nt: TGTGCCAGCAGCCTGAACGGACTAGCGGGATCCTACAATGAGCAGTTCTTC

d_call: -
v_call: TRBV5-1
j_call: TRBJ1-4
clone_size: -
cdr3_aa: CASSLVGNLYEKLFF
cdr3_nt: TGCGCCAGCAGCTTGGTTGGTAATCTATACGAAAAACTGTTTTTT

d_call: -
v_call: TRBV25-1
j_call: TRBJ1-1
clone_size: few
cdr3_aa: CASSSRGRSEAFF
cdr3_nt: TGTGCCAGCAGTTCTAGGGGAAGGTCTGAAGCTTTCTTT

d_call: -
v_call: TRBV29-1
j_call: TRBJ2-5
clone_size: -
cdr3_aa: CSVEITGGHETQYF
cdr3_nt: TGCAGCGTTGAAATAACGGGGGGCCATGAGACCCAGTACTTC

d_call: TRBD1
v_call: TRBV5-1
j_call: TRBJ1-1
clone_size: -
cdr3_aa: CASSFYPQGAGSTEAFF
cdr3_nt: TGCGCCAGCAGCTTCTACCCTCAGGGGGCTGGGTCCACTGAAGCTTTCTTT

d_call: TRBD1
v_call: TRBV28
j_call: TRBJ1-4
clone_size: -
cdr3_aa: CATKQGSYEKLFF
cdr3_nt: TGTGCCACCAAACAGGGGTCTTATGAAAAACTGTTTTTT